This record concerns one T cell receptor (beta chain) sequence. Authors' analysis steps: Amplifying reference gene primers gave estimates of nucleated cell counts. Only in-frame clones appear in the TCRdb table, and some are missing; sequencing was by immunoSEQ multiplex PCR. The V and J calls and clone size were taken over from that table, and D and trimming were inferred from the DNA. The table includes 250,000 to 350,000 clones, approximately 84% detected once. This sample was taken from a study of blood T cell repertoires in COVID-19. Study-wide background: COVID-19 samples from acute and convalescent phases originated in the United States, Italy and Spain. T cells, B-cell-depleted T cells, or PBMCs supplied cDNA or gDNA.

Patients from Seattle were sampled longitudinally, starting during active infection. Trimming pared 5 bases from V and 6 bases from J, leaving 19 bases between. The germline V gene has CDR1 MDHEN and CDR2 SYDVKM. This CDR3 is built from 15 residues. The TCR comes from a human donor with COVID-19, enrolled during active disease. The donor label of this sample is uncertain. The V and J genes are TRBV28 and TRBJ1-2; D remains unclear. The specimen was peripheral blood. CDR3 residues: CASSDQAGLRHGYTF. The CDR3 DNA reads TGTGCCAGCAGTGACCAGGCGGGGTTACGGCATGGCTACACCTTC.